This T cell receptor (beta chain) was recovered during a study of T cell responses to AZD1222 COVID-19 vaccine. Study findings and constraints: It was only a handful of AZD1222 recipients who were seropositive at baseline. Repertoires were collected only later (after the peak T cell response had occurred). Nearly half of unique spike-specific TCRs reportedly avoided B.1.351 and B.1.1.7 mutated regions.

Points on this clone: Its antigen is not identified.

TCRdb keeps only in-frame clones here, not all; method: immunoSEQ multiplex PCR. The sample comprises about 140,000 clones, roughly 91% of which are singletons, and around 2.1% rests with the top ten. Second-dose timings of about 4 or about 12 weeks were pooled. Sequenced material: peripheral blood, taken 28 days after the second AZD1222 dose. The source of this sequence is an adult who received the AZD1222 COVID-19 vaccine.

The CDR3 sequence is CASSPLGRNQPQHF. Written as DNA, the CDR3 is TGTGCCAGTAGTCCCCTCGGCCGGAACCAGCCCCAGCATTTT. This rearrangement joins TRBV19 to TRBJ1-5; D gene unclear. Germline values: CDR1 LNHDA, CDR2 SQIVND (reference sequence). The ends were cut back, 5 bases at V and 7 bases at J, with 15 bases in the middle. This CDR3 has 14 residues.